This TCR beta chain was profiled in a study of blood T cell repertoires in COVID-19. Study at large: Sources were T cells, B-cell-depleted T cells, or PBMCs; the material itself was cDNA or gDNA.

Clones were read by immunoSEQ multiplex PCR, and TCRdb kept only the in-frame ones, dropping some. This table has 150,000 or so clones, around 85% appearing once. This CDR3 comprises 14 residues. Trimming cost V 3 bases and J 3 bases, with 12 bases left between them. CDR1 and CDR2 (germline): DFQATT, SNEGSKA (reference sequence). The origin of this receptor is a woman older than 75 with acute or convalescent COVID-19. The rearrangement joins TRBV20-1 to TRBJ2-1, with D uncertain. The sequenced material came from peripheral blood. This CDR3 is CSASRPRSYNEQFF. The CDR3, as DNA: TGCAGTGCTAGTAGACCACGGAGCTACAATGAGCAGTTCTTC.